This entry lists 20 T cell receptor beta chains sequenced from one sample in a study of cytomegalovirus exposure and HLA in healthy donors. The repertoire was sequenced with immunoSEQ multiplex PCR; TCRdb's copy has only in-frame clones and lacks some. Counted here are approximately 180,000 clones, around 86% occurring once; the ten biggest clones make up less than 3.5%. Sequencing was performed on PBMCs. These receptors were obtained from a man between 18 and 29 years old in good health and CMV-seropositive.

CDR3 in DNA: TGTGCCAGCAGCCAATCTCCGGGACAGGGATATTATGGCTACACCTTC. Protein sequence: CASSQSPGQGYYGYTF. The rearrangement joins TRBV27 to TRBJ1-2, with TRBD1 matching over 9 bases. The CDR3 contains 16 residues. After removal of 6 bases from V and 5 bases from J, the junction contained 13 bases not matched to a gene. Germline V gene sequence: CDR1 MNHEY, CDR2 SMNVEV (reference sequence).

The chain couples TRBV18 to TRBJ1-5; D not resolved. The ends were cut back, 1 base at V and 3 bases at J, with 10 bases in the middle. There are 15 residues in the CDR3. The germline V gene encodes CDR1 KGHSH and CDR2 LQKENI. CDR3 bases: TGTGCCAGCTCACCACGGGGAGGGTACAATCAGCCCCAGCATTTT. It codes for CASSPRGGYNQPQHF. The full variable domain, completed using reference TRBV18 and TRBJ1-5, is NAGVMQNPRHLVRRRGQEARLRCSPMKGHSHVYWYRQLPEEGLKFMVYLQKENIIDESGMPKERFSAEFPKEGPSILRIQQVVRGDSAAYFCASSPRGGYNQPQHFGDGTRLSIL.

The table lists this clone with a count of one. V is TRBV19 and J is TRBJ2-1, with 13 bases fitting TRBD2. The CDR3 extends over 15 amino acids. V lost 3 bases and J lost 10; bases outside the gene matches: 6. Germline CDR1 LNHDA, CDR2 SQIVND (reference sequence). The CDR3 DNA reads TGTGCCAGTAGTATTGGGACTAGCGGGACTCGGGAGCAGTTCTTC. It codes for CASSIGTSGTREQFF.

V usage is TRBV7-9 and J usage is TRBJ1-1, with D perhaps matching TRBD1 (5 bases). Trimming shortened V by 5 bases and J by 7 bases, and 20 bases separated the two germline ends. The length of the CDR3 is 15 residues. CDR1 and CDR2 from the germline V gene are SEHNR and FQNEAQ (reference sequence). For the CDR3, the DNA is TGTGCCAGCAGCCCCAGTGTACAGTCACAGGTTGAAGCTTTCTTT. Protein product: CASSPSVQSQVEAFF.

The chain is built from TRBV27 and TRBJ2-3; 8 nucleotides agree with TRBD2. Germline V lookup: CDR1 MNHEY, CDR2 SMNVEV (reference sequence). This CDR3 has 15 residues. The junction had 5 bases not matched to a gene; V was cut back by 2 bases and J by 4 bases. The CDR3 loop is CASSLGGTSADTQYF. For the CDR3, the DNA is TGTGCCAGCAGTTTAGGGGGGACTAGTGCAGATACGCAGTATTTT.

This chain joins TRBV28 and TRBJ1-2, with 7 bases matching TRBD1. The CDR3 extends over 14 amino acids. CDR1 is MDHEN, CDR2 SYDVKM, per germline. V gave up 2 bases and J gave up 5 bases; unmatched junction bases: 5. DNA for the CDR3: TGTGCCAGCAGTTTAACCGACAGGGCGTATGGCTACACCTTC. Translated: CASSLTDRAYGYTF.

The chain couples TRBV7-8 to TRBJ1-3; 7 bases map to TRBD1. The CDR3 is 15 amino acids. J lost 2 bases, V lost 3 bases, and 4 bases had no gene match. CDR1 SGHVS and CDR2 FQNEAQ come from the germline V gene. CDR3 in DNA: TGTGCCAGCAGCTTCTCCGGGACAGCTGGAAACACCATATATTTT. This gives the protein CASSFSGTAGNTIYF.

The chain couples TRBV27 to TRBJ1-1; tentatively, D is TRBD1 (5 bases). Germline values: CDR1 MNHEY, CDR2 SMNVEV (reference sequence). The CDR3 is 15 residues long. V gave up 5 bases and J gave up 4 bases, with 17 bases separating them. The DNA of the CDR3 is TGTGCCAGCAGTCTTCGACAGCACAGAGCCACTGAAGCTTTCTTT. Amino acid sequence: CASSLRQHRATEAFF.

The CDR3 here is CSASEYEQFF. The CDR3 DNA follows: TGCAGTGCTAGTGAGTATGAGCAGTTCTTC. The J gene is TRBJ2-1, the V gene TRBV20-1; the D is unclear. V was shortened by 3 bases and J by 8 bases, with 5 bases between the two germline ends. Germline-derived CDR1 and CDR2 are DFQATT and SNEGSKA (reference sequence). The CDR3 consists of 10 residues.

The chain has TRBV20-1 and TRBJ2-3; D remains ambiguous. This CDR3 is 10 amino acids long. The germline V and J ends were trimmed by 1 base and 10 bases, with 6 bases remaining between them. Per germline, CDR1 DFQATT and CDR2 SNEGSKA (reference sequence). Here the CDR3 DNA reads TGCAGTGCTAGAGGGCCACCGCAGTATTTT. The encoded protein is CSARGPPQYF.

The chain recombines TRBV28 with TRBJ1-2, with TRBD1 identical over 7 bases. The CDR3 loop spans 13 amino acids. The V segment lost 1 base and the J segment 5 bases; nucleotides outside the gene matches: 1. Germline V gives CDR1 MDHEN, CDR2 SYDVKM. The CDR3 nucleotides read TGTGCCAGCAGTTTATCGGACAGGTATGGCTACACCTTC. This encodes CASSLSDRYGYTF.

DNA of the CDR3: TGTGCCAGCAGCTTTGGTGAGGAGCAGTTCTTC. The encoded protein is CASSFGEEQFF. V is TRBV13 and J is TRBJ2-1; D not certain. CDR1 is PRHDT, CDR2 FYEKMQ, per germline (reference sequence). The V gene lost 3 bases and the J gene lost 10 bases, with 7 bases spanning the gap. CDR3 length: 11 amino acids. The whole variable domain, filled in from reference TRBV13 and TRBJ2-1, reads AAGVIQSPRHLIKEKRETATLKCYPIPRHDTVYWYQQGPGQDPQFLISFYEKMQSDKGSIPDRFSAQQFSDYHSELNMSSLELGDSALYFCASSFGEEQFFGPGTRLTVL.

This chain links TRBV6-1 with TRBJ2-7; no clear D. The germline CDR1 and CDR2 sequences are MNHNS and SASEGT. The germline V and J ends were trimmed by 1 base and 6 bases, with 7 bases remaining between them. The CDR3 is 12 residues long. The CDR3 coding sequence is TGTGCCAGCAGTGAAGGGTACTCCGAGCAGTACTTC. Amino acids: CASSEGYSEQYF.

This chain joins TRBV27 and TRBJ2-1; 8 bases are a match to TRBD2. CDR1 and CDR2 from the germline V gene are MNHEY and SMNVEV (reference sequence). Trimming at V came to 6 bases and at J to 8 bases, leaving 18 bases not matched to a gene. The CDR3 consists of 17 residues. The CDR3 DNA reads as TGTGCCAGCAGATTGGCCCTCGGTGCGGGAGGCGGGGATGAGCAGTTCTTC. Protein: CASRLALGAGGGDEQFF.

This rearrangement joins TRBV27 to TRBJ1-6; D may be TRBD1 (5 bases). From germline, CDR1 is MNHEY and CDR2 SMNVEV (reference sequence). Trimming stripped 2 bases from V and 6 bases from J, with 8 bases between. The CDR3 has 14 amino acids. This CDR3 reads CASSLAGSNSPLHF. The CDR3 DNA reads TGTGCCAGCAGTTTAGCAGGGTCTAATTCACCCCTCCACTTT.

This chain uses TRBV2 with TRBJ2-7, with TRBD2 matching 12 bases. Germline-derived CDR1 and CDR2 are SNHLY and FYNNEI. The CDR3 totals 15 residues. V lost 6 bases and J lost 4; bases outside the gene matches: 7. CDR3 in amino acids: CASRAFLAGGYEQYF. CDR3 nucleotide sequence: TGTGCCAGCAGGGCATTTCTAGCGGGGGGGTACGAGCAGTACTTC.

The rearrangement joins TRBV13 to TRBJ2-7; tentatively, D is TRBD1 (6 bases). CDR1 PRHDT and CDR2 FYEKMQ come from the germline V gene (reference sequence). The CDR3 is 13 residues long. Trimming took off 2 bases at V and 2 bases at J, with 7 bases between the two ends. CDR3 sequence (DNA): TGTGCCAGCAGCTTAAGGACAGCCTACGAGCAGTACTTC. Translated: CASSLRTAYEQYF. Using reference TRBV13 and TRBJ2-7 for the parts outside the CDR3, the full variable domain is AAGVIQSPRHLIKEKRETATLKCYPIPRHDTVYWYQQGPGQDPQFLISFYEKMQSDKGSIPDRFSAQQFSDYHSELNMSSLELGDSALYFCASSLRTAYEQYFGPGTRLTVT.

The chain couples TRBV4-3 to TRBJ2-1; D is unresolved. From germline, CDR1 is LGHNA and CDR2 YSLEER. V gave up 3 bases and J gave up 3 bases, with 9 bases separating them. CDR3 length: 14 residues. The CDR3 here is CASSQARLYNEQFF. The CDR3 nucleotides are TGCGCCAGCAGCCAGGCTAGACTCTACAATGAGCAGTTCTTC.

This clone was counted a few times. The V and J genes are TRBV19 and TRBJ2-7; weak D call: TRBD2 (6 bases). CDR1 LNHDA and CDR2 SQIVND come from the germline V gene (reference sequence). The CDR3 is 13 residues long. Trimming took off 9 bases at V and 3 bases at J, with 15 bases between the two ends. The CDR3 sequence: CASGSGRSYEQYF. The CDR3 DNA is TGTGCCAGCGGGAGCGGACGGAGCTACGAGCAGTACTTC.

The chain is built from TRBV9 and TRBJ2-3; TRBD1 might be the D (6 bases). CDR1 and CDR2 (germline): SGDLS, YYNGEE. Trimming cost V 1 base and J 0 bases, with 6 bases left between them. This CDR3 spans 14 amino acids. The CDR3 protein is CASSVQGSTDTQYF. The CDR3 bases are TGTGCCAGCAGCGTACAGGGGAGCACAGATACGCAGTATTTT.